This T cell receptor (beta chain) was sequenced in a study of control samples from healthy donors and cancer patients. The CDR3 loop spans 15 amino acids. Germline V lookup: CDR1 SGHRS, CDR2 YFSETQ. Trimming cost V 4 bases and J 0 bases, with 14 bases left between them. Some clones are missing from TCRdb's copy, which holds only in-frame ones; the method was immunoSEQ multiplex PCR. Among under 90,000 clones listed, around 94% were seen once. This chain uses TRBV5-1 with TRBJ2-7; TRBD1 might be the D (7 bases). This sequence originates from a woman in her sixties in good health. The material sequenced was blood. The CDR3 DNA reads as TGCGCCAGCAGCCCGACAGGGAGGCACTCCTACGAGCAGTACTTC. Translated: CASSPTGRHSYEQYF.